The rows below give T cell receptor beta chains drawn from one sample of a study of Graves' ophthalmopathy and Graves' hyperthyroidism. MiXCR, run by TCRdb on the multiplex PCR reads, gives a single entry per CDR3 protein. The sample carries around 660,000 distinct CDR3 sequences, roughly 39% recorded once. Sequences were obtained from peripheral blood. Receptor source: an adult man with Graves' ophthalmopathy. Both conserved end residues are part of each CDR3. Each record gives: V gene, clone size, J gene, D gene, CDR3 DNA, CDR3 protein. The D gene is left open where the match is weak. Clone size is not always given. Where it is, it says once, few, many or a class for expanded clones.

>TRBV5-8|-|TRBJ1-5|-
TGTGCCAGCAGCTTGGATCGGGACATATATCAGCCCCAGCATTTT
CASSLDRDIYQPQHF
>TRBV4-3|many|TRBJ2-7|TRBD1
TGCGCCAGCAGCCAAACAGGGGGCAATCACGAGCAGTACTTC
CASSQTGGNHEQYF
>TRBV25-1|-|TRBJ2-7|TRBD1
TGTGCCAGCTCACCACCTGGGGTCAGGGACAGGTCTTACGAGCAGTACTTC
CASSPPGVRDRSYEQYF
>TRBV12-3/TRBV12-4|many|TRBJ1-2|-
TGTGCCAGCAGTTTAACAATGGGTAGGGGAGGTGGCTACACCTTC
CASSLTMGRGGGYTF
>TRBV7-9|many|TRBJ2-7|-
TGTGCCAGCAGCTTAGGGCCGGGACTGAACTACGAGCAGTACTTC
CASSLGPGLNYEQYF
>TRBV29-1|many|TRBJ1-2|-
TGCAGCGTTGGCCAGGGACGCTCGGGGGACTATGGCTACACCTTC
CSVGQGRSGDYGYTF
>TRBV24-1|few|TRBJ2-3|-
TGTGCCACCAGCCAAGACACAGATACGCAGTATTTT
CATSQDTDTQYF
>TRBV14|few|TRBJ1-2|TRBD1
TGTGCCAGCAGCCAAGAAGGACAGGGGGCTTACTATGGCTACACCTTC
CASSQEGQGAYYGYTF
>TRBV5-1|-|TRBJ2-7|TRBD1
TGCGCCAGCAGCTACCGGACAGGGGGCCACGAGCAGTACTTC
CASSYRTGGHEQYF
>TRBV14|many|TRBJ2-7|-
TGTGCCAGCAGCCCAGCCGGGGCGCGGCAGTACTTC
CASSPAGARQYF
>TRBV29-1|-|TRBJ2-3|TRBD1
TGCAGCGTAGATTACAGGGGGGAACTCACAGATACGCAGTATTTT
CSVDYRGELTDTQYF
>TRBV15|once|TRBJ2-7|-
TGTGCCACCAGCAGAGTTAGTGGCAATGAGCAGTACTTC
CATSRVSGNEQYF
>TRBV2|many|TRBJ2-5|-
TGTGCCAGCACTCACCAGGAGGTCCGGGAGACCCAGTACTTC
CASTHQEVRETQYF
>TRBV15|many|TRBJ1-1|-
TGTGCCACCAGCAGAGGAGGGCAGGCGAACACTGAAGCTTTCTTT
CATSRGGQANTEAFF
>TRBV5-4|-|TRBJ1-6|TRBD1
TGTGCCAGCAGCTTGGGGCTTCGGGCAGGGGGCTTCGATAATTCACCCCTCCACTTT
CASSLGLRAGGFDNSPLHF
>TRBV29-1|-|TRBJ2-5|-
TGCAGCGTTGAAGTCGGGGGGACACAAGAGACCCAGTACTTC
CSVEVGGTQETQYF
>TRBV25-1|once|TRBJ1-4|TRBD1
TGTGCTAGGGACAGAGGGGAAAAACTGTTTTTT
CARDRGEKLFF
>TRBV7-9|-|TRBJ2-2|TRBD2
TGTGCCAGCAGCTCTGGGCGGGGGGGCGGCGGGGAGCTGTTTTTT
CASSSGRGGGGELFF
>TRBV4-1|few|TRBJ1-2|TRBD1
TGCGCCAGCAGCCAAGGTCGGGCAGGGGGGGAGGGCTACACCTTC
CASSQGRAGGEGYTF
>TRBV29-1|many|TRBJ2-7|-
TGCAGCGTTAAACGGACAGATCGGGGCGAGCAGTACTTC
CSVKRTDRGEQYF
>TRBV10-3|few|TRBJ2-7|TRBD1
TGTGCCAGCAGTTACGGGACAGGGGCTGCCGAGCAGTACTTC
CASSYGTGAAEQYF
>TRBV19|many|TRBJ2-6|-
TGTGCCAGTAGTCCCCGGACAGCAGCCTTCTCTGGGGCCAACGTCCTGACTTTC
CASSPRTAAFSGANVLTF
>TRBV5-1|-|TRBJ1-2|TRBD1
TGCGCCAGCAGCCCGACAGGGAATCCCTCCAACTATGGCTACACCTTC
CASSPTGNPSNYGYTF
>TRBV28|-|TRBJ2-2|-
TGTGCCAGCACGGACACGAACACCGGGGAGCTGTTTTTT
CASTDTNTGELFF
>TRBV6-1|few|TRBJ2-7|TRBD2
TGTGCCAGCAGTGAGGGGGGGACGGGTGACTCCTTC
CASSEGGTGDSF
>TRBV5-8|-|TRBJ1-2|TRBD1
TGTGCCGGCAGCTTGGAACAGGGGGACTATGGCTACACCTTC
CAGSLEQGDYGYTF
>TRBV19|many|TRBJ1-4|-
TGTGCCAGTAGTCCCCAGACGGATGAAAAACTGTTTTTT
CASSPQTDEKLFF
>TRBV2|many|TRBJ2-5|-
TGTGCCAGCAGGTCTATTGGAGAGACCCAGTACTTC
CASRSIGETQYF
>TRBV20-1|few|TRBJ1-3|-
TGCAGTGTCCCGGGGAGGGGGACTTCTGGAAACACCATATATTTT
CSVPGRGTSGNTIYF
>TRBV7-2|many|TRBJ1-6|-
TGTGCCAGCAGCCCCACGCTGGGGGGGGGAGGGCTCCTCCACTTT
CASSPTLGGGGLLHF
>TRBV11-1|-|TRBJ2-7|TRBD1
TGTGCCAGCAGCCGCATTGTGGACAGGGTGGCATACGAGCAGTACTTC
CASSRIVDRVAYEQYF
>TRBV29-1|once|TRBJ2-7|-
TGCAGCGTTACTAGGGGTACCTACGAGCAGTACTTC
CSVTRGTYEQYF
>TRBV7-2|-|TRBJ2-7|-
TGTGCCAGCAGCTCCACTGGGTCCGAGCTGTACTTC
CASSSTGSELYF
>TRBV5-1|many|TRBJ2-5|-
TGCGCCAGCAGGCCCCGACAGGACGAGACCCAGTACTTC
CASRPRQDETQYF
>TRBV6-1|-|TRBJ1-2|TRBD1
TGTGCCAGCAGCAGGACAGGGCCTGGCTACACCTTC
CASSRTGPGYTF
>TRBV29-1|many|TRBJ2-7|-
TGCAGCGCAGGGACATATACTACTCGCTACGAGCAGTACTTC
CSAGTYTTRYEQYF
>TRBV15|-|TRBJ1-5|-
TGTGCCACCAGCAGAGACACGATCTACGAGCATTTT
CATSRDTIYEHF
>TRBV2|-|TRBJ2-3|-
TGTGCCAGCAGTGCAGATGTCGCAGATACGCAGTATTTT
CASSADVADTQYF
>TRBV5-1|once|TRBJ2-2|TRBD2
TGCGCCAGCAGCCCTCCGGGACTAGCGAACACCGGGGAGCTGTTTTTT
CASSPPGLANTGELFF
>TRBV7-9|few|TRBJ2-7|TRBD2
TGTGCCAGCAGCGACCGGAGCGGGGGGGCCGTCAACGAGCAGTACTTC
CASSDRSGGAVNEQYF
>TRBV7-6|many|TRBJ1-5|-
TGTGCCAGCAGCTTGTCAGAATATCAGCCCCAGCATTTT
CASSLSEYQPQHF
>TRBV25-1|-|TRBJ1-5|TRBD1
TGTGCCAGCAGTGAACGGGGGACAGGGACGGTTCAGCCCCAGCATTTT
CASSERGTGTVQPQHF
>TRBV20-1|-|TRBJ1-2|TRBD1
TGCAGTGCCAGTAGGCCCCCTCCGGGACAGGGACCTGGCTACACCTTC
CSASRPPPGQGPGYTF
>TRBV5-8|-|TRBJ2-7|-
TGTGCCAGCAGCGGGTATCGTAGTTCACTCCACGAGCAGTACTTC
CASSGYRSSLHEQYF
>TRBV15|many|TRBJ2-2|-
TGTGCCACCAGCTCCTACAGGGCCGGGGAGCTGTTTTTT
CATSSYRAGELFF
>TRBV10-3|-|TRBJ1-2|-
TGTGCCAGCAGTTACTCGCAGGGAAGGGATGGCTACACCTTC
CASSYSQGRDGYTF
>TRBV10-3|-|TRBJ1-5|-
TGTGCCATCAGTGAGCTTGGGGGAGGGGGCAATCAGCCCCAGCATTTT
CAISELGGGGNQPQHF
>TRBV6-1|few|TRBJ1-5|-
TGTGCCAGCAGTGAAGCGCTTCGGAGGTATAGCAATCAGCCCCAGCATTTT
CASSEALRRYSNQPQHF
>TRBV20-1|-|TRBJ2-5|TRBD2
TGCAGTGCCGGGGGGGGGACACGAGAGACCCAGTACTTC
CSAGGGTRETQYF
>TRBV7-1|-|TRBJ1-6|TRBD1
TGTGCCAGCAGCTCAGCCGACCCCGCCAGGGTCCAGGGGGCGAATTCACCCCTCCACTTT
CASSSADPARVQGANSPLHF
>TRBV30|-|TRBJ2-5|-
TGTGCCTGGGGTTCAACAGGGTCAGAGACCCAGTACTTC
CAWGSTGSETQYF
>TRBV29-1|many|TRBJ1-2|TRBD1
TGCAGCGTTGTCCCCCGGGACAGATACTATGGCTACACCTTC
CSVVPRDRYYGYTF